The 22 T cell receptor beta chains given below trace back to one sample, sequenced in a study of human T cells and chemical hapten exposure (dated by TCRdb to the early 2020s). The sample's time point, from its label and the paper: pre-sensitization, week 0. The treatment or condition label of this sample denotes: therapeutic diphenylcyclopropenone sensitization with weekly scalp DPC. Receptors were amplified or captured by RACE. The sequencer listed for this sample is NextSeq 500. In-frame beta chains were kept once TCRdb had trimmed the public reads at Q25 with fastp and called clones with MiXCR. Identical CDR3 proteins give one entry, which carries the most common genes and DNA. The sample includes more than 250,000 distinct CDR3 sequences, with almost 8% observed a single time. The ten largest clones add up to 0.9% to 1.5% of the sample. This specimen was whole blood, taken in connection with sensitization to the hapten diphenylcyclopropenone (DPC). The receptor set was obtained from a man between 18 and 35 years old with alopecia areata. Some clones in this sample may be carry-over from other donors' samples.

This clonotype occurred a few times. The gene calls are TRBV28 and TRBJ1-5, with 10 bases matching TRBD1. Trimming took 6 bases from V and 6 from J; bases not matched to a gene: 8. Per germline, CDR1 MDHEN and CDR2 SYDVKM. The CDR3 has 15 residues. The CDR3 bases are TGTGCCAGCAGCGTACCGGGACAGGGGATTCAGCCCCAGCATTTT. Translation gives CASSVPGQGIQPQHF.

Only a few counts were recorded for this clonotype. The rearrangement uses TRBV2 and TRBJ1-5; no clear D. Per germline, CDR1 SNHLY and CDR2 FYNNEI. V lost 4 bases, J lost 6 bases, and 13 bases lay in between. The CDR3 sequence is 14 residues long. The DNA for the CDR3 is TGTGCCAGCAGTGGGGATAAAGGTAGTCAGCCCCAGCATTTT. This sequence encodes CASSGDKGSQPQHF.

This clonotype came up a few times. The CDR3 DNA sequence: TGTGCCAGCAGTTACCCCGGGGGTAGCGGGGGGGCCGGCTACAATGAGCAGTTCTTC. This codes for CASSYPGGSGGAGYNEQFF. The chain links TRBV6-2 or TRBV6-3 to TRBJ2-1, with 11 bases that match TRBD2. Germline V gives CDR1 MNHEY, CDR2 SVGEGT. The CDR3 is 19 residues long. Trimming took 2 bases from V and 3 from J; bases not matched to a gene: 12.

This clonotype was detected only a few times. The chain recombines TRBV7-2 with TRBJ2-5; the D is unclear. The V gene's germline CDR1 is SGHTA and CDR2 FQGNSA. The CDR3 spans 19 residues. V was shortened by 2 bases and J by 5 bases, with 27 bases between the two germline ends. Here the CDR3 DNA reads TGTGCCAGCAGCTTACCCCCTAGAAACCGACTGATCTATGTTGAGACCCAGTACTTC. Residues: CASSLPPRNRLIYVETQYF.

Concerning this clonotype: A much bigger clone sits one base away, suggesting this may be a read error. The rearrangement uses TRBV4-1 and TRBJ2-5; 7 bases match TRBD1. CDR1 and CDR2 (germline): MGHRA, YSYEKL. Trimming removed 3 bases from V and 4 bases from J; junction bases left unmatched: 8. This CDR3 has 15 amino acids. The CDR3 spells CASSHGRDRAETQYF. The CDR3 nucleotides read TGCGCCAGCAGCCATGGTAGAGACAGGGCAGAGACCCAGTACTTC.

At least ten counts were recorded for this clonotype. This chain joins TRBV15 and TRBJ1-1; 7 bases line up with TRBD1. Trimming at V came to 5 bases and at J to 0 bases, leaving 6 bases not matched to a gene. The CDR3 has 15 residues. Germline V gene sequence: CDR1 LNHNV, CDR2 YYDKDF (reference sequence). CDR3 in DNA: TGTGCCACCAGCGCTAGGGACAGACTGAACACTGAAGCTTTCTTT. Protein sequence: CATSARDRLNTEAFF.

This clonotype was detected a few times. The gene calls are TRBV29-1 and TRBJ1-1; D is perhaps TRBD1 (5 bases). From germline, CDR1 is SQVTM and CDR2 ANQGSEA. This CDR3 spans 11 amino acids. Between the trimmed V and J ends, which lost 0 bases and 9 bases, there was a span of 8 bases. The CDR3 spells CSVEEWGKAFF. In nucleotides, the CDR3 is TGCAGCGTTGAAGAGTGGGGGAAAGCTTTCTTT.

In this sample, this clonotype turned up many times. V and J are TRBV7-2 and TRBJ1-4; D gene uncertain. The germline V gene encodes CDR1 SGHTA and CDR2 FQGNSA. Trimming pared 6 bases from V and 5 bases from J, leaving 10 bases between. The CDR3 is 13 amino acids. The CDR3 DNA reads TGTGCCAGCAGTTTGGGCGGGAATGAAAAACTGTTTTTT. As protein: CASSLGGNEKLFF.

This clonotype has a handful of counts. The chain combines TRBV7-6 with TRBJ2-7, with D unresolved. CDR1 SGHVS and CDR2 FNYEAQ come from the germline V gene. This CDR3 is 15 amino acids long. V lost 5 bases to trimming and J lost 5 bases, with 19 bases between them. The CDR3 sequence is CASSPYSRSFHEQYF. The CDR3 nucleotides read TGTGCCAGCAGCCCTTACTCGCGGAGCTTCCACGAGCAGTACTTC.

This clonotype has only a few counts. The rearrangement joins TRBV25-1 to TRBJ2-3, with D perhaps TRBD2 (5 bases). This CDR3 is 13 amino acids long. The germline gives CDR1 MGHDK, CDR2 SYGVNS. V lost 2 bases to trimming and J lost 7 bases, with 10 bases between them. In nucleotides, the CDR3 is TGTGCCAGCAGTGAAGGGGAGATGTATACGCAGTATTTT. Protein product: CASSEGEMYTQYF.

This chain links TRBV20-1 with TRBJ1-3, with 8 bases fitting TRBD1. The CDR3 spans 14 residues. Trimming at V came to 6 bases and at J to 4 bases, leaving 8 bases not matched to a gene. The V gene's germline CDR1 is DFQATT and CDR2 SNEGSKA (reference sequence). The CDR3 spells CSARQGTYGNTIYF. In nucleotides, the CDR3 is TGCAGTGCGAGACAGGGGACTTACGGAAACACCATATATTTT.

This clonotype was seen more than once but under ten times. The CDR3 region has the DNA TGCGCCAGCAGCCAAGTCCAGTTTTCCGCCTATGGCTACACCTTC. Translating it yields CASSQVQFSAYGYTF. The chain has TRBV4-1 and TRBJ1-2; D is unresolved. The CDR3 contains 15 residues. V lost 1 base and J 4 bases, leaving 13 bases between the germline ends. CDR1 and CDR2 from the germline V gene are MGHRA and YSYEKL.

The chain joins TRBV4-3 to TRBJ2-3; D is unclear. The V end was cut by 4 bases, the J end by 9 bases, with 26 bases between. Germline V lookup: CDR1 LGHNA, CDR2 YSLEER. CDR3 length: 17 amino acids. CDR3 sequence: CASSLMENFHRYGTQYF. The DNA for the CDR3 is TGCGCCAGCAGCCTCATGGAAAACTTTCACAGATACGGGACGCAGTATTTT.

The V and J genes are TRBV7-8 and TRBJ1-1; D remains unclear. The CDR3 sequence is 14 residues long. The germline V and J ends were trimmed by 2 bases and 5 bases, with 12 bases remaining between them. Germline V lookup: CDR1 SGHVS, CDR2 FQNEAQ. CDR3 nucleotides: TGTGCCAGCAGCTTACGGTGGGGTGGTACTGAAGCTTTCTTT. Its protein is CASSLRWGGTEAFF.

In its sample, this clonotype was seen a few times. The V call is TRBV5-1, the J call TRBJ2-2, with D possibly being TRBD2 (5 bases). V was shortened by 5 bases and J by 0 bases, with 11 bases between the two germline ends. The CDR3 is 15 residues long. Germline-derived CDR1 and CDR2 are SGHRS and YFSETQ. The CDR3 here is CASSNWESNTGELFF. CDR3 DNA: TGCGCCAGCAGTAATTGGGAGTCGAACACCGGGGAGCTGTTTTTT.

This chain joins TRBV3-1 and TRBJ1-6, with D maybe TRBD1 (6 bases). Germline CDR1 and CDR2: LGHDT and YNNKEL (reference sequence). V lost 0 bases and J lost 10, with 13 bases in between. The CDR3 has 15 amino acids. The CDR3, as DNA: TGTGCCAGCAGCCAAGATCCGCAGGGGAACTCACCCCTCCACTTT. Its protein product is CASSQDPQGNSPLHF. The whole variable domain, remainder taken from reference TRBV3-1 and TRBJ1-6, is DTAVSQTPKYLVTQMGNDKSIKCEQNLGHDTMYWYKQDSKKFLKIMFSYNNKELIINETVPNRFSPKSPDKAHLNLHINSLELGDSAVYFCASSQDPQGNSPLHFGNGTRLTVT.

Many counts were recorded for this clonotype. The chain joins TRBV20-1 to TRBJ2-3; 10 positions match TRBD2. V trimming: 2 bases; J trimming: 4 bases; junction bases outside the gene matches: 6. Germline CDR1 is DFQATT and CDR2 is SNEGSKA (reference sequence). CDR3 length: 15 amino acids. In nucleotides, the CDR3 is TGCAGTGCTAGATCCCTAGCGGGGGTTGCAGATACGCAGTATTTT. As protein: CSARSLAGVADTQYF.

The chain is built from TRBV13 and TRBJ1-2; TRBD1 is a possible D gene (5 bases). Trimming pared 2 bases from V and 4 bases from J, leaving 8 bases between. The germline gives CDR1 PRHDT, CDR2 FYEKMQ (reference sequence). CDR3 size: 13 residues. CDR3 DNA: TGTGCCAGCAGCTTACAGGGCGTCTATGGCTACACCTTC. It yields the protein CASSLQGVYGYTF.

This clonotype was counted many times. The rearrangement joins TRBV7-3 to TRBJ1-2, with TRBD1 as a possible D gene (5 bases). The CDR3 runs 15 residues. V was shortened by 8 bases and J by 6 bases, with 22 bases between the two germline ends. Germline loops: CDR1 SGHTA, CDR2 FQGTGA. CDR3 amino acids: CASVGPGTTFNGYTF. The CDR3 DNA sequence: TGTGCCAGCGTCGGGCCCGGGACTACTTTTAATGGCTACACCTTC.

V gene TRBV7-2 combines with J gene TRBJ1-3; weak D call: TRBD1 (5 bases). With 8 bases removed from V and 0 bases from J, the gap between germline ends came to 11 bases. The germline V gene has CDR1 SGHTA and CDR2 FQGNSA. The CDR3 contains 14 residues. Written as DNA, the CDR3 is TGTGCCAGCGGGGACGTCGGCTCTGGAAACACCATATATTTT. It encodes CASGDVGSGNTIYF. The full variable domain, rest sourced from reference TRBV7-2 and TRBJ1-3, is GAGVSQSPSNKVTEKGKDVELRCDPISGHTALYWYRQSLGQGLEFLIYFQGNSAPDKSGLPSDRFSAERTGGSVSTLTIQRTQQEDSAVYLCASGDVGSGNTIYFGEGSWLTVV.

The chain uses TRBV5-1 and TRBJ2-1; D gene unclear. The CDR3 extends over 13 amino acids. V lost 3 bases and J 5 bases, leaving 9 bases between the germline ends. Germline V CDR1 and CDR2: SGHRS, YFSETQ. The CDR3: CASSSVADNEQFF. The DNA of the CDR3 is TGCGCCAGCAGCTCCGTGGCGGACAATGAGCAGTTCTTC.

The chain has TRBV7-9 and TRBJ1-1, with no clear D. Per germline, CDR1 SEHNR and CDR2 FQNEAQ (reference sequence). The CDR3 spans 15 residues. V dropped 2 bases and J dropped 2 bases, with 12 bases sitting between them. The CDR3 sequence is CASSLTRGFNTEAFF. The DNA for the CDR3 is TGTGCCAGCAGCTTAACCCGGGGATTCAACACTGAAGCTTTCTTT.